This TCR beta chain is from a study of blood T cell repertoires in COVID-19. Overall study context: Specimens from acute and convalescent COVID-19 originated in the United States, Italy and Spain.

Original processing notes: Reference gene primers were amplified, and this amplification served to estimate nucleated cell counts. Measured with immunoSEQ multiplex PCR; TCRdb has only the in-frame clones, and not every one. V, J and clone size are those of that table, while D and trimming were read from the DNA. The table has 100,000 to 150,000 clones, around 87% seen once. V lost 3 bases and J 6 bases, leaving 9 bases between the germline ends. The CDR3 extends over 14 amino acids. Germline assignment: CDR1 ENHRY and CDR2 SYGVKD. This sequence was found in an older woman with acute or convalescent COVID-19. The chain uses TRBV10-3 and TRBJ1-6; D is perhaps TRBD1 (5 bases). Sequenced input: peripheral blood. CDR3 sequence reads: CAISEDSFNSPLHF. The CDR3 DNA sequence: TGTGCCATCAGTGAAGACAGTTTTAATTCACCCCTCCACTTT.